This T cell receptor beta chain appears in the sequencing data of a study of T cells in Graves' hyperthyroidism and ophthalmopathy. It was RNA transcripts that yielded the amplified TCR beta CDR3 regions. The TCR CDR3 was amplified in a first-round RT-PCR using the HTBI primer set. MiXCR, run by TCRdb on the multiplex PCR reads, gives a single entry per CDR3 protein. The sample has approximately 370,000 distinct CDR3 sequences; approximately 17% are singletons. With 6 bases removed from V and 4 bases from J, the gap between germline ends came to 17 bases. CDR1 is WNHNN and CDR2 is SYGVQD in the germline V gene (reference sequence). This CDR3 has 15 amino acids.

This TCR was recovered from a woman in her twenties or thirties with Graves' hyperthyroidism that later progressed to Graves' ophthalmopathy. V gene TRBV10-1 combines with J gene TRBJ2-3; possibly TRBD1 for D (6 bases). Specimen: blood. The CDR3 region has the DNA TGCGCCAGCAGCCCGGGACATACATCTCCAGATACGCAGTATTTT. Its translation is CASSPGHTSPDTQYF.